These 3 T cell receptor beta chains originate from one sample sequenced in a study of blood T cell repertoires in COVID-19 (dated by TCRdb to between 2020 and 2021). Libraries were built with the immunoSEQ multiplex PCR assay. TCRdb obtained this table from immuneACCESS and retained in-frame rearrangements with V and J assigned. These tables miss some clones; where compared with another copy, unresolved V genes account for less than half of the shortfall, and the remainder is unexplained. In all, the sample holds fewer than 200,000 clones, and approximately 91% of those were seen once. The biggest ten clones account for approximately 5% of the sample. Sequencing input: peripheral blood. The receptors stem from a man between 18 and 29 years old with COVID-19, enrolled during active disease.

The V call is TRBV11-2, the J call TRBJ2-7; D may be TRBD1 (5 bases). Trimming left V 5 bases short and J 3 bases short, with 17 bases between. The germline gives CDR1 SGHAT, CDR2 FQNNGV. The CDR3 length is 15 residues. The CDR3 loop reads CASSPPSGPGYEQYF. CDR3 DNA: TGTGCCAGCAGCCCCCCGTCAGGGCCAGGCTACGAGCAGTACTTC.

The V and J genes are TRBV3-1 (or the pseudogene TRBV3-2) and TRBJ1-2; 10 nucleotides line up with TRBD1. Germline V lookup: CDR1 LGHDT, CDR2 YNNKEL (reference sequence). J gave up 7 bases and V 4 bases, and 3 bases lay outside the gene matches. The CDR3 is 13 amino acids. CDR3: CASSRGQGVGYTF. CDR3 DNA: TGTGCCAGCAGCCGAGGACAGGGGGTTGGCTACACCTTC.

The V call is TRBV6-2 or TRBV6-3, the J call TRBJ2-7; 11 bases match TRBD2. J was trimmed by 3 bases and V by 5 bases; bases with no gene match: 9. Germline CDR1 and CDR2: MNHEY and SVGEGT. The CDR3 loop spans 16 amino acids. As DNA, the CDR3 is TGTGCCAGCAGTACGAGGGGTAGCGGGAGGGACTACGAGCAGTACTTC. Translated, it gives CASSTRGSGRDYEQYF.